This TCR beta chain was identified in a study of blood T cell repertoires in COVID-19. Across the study: T cells, B-cell-depleted T cells, or PBMCs supplied cDNA or gDNA.

Authors' data handling: Cell counts per sample came from amplifying reference gene primers. Clones were sequenced by immunoSEQ multiplex PCR, and TCRdb holds only the in-frame ones, with some missing. V and J calls and clone size are copied from that table; D and trimming were computed from the DNA. The table shows roughly 300,000 clones, with 80% to 90% occurring only once. The TCR comes from a woman in her thirties or forties with acute COVID-19. Input material: PBMCs or T cells enriched from blood (not recorded which).

This chain's CDR3 is CASSLGYHSYTGELFF. CDR3 in DNA: TGCGCCAGCAGCTTGGGGTACCACAGTTACACCGGGGAGCTGTTTTTT. V and J are TRBV5-1 and TRBJ2-2; D is unresolved. Trimming removed 0 bases from V and 3 bases from J, with 12 bases in between. This CDR3 comprises 16 residues. Per the germline V gene, CDR1 is SGHRS and CDR2 is YFSETQ.